This T cell receptor (beta chain) was captured in a study of cytomegalovirus exposure and HLA in healthy donors (dated by TCRdb to between 2016 and 2019). In the study overall: According to an earlier analysis of around 600 of the donors, about 179 million T cells yielded approximately 120 million unique TCR beta sequences and around 300 Gb of sequence data. The study was designed to test whether signatures of past pathogen exposure could be identified by cataloging public T cell receptors. To study patterns of TCR occurrence, a later analysis re-analyzed previously published TCR beta repertoires from around 670 donors and added high-resolution HLA genotyping. Typing coverage differed by locus: A, B, C, DRB1 and DQB1 were typed in about 629-640 donors, DQA1 in 522, DPA1 in around 600, and DPB1 in around 490. A separate validation cohort of roughly 120 different subjects was used in addition to the roughly 670-subject first cohort. Alongside the repertoire data, information on donor age, sex, ethnicity and CMV serostatus was compiled. An earlier analysis of 587 of the donors used high-throughput TCR beta sequencing to judge whether each TCR beta V gene segment behaved as functional or pseudogenic. About five DR-DQ haplotypes were treated as single units for association and clustering because of strong linkage in the cohort. On average, roughly 200,000 unique TCR beta nucleotide sequences were sequenced per donor among more than 350 genotyped donors of the cohort, with about 17% of those sequences being non-productive. Of the roughly 400 genotyped donors, approximately 80% fell in the genetic ancestry cluster associated with self-reported Caucasian donors. About 280 gigabases of sequencing data and 70 million to 95 million unique TCR sequences made up an early release that covered around 640 HLA-typed donors. In the later analysis, no new phenotypic data were used to find candidate immune exposures; instead, reliance was placed on TCR beta sequences and their occurrence across donors. Genome-wide SNP genotypes for about 55% of the roughly 670 donors were used in a later genetic analysis, which treated that subset as a discovery cohort. Both class I and class II loci were covered by HLA typing, at four-digit resolution. To predict cytomegalovirus infection status, the study combined high-throughput TCR immunosequencing, statistical association of individual TCRs with disease status, and machine learning. All discovery cohort repertoires had been generated on a single sequencing platform. The T cell repertoires of 670 or so subjects were profiled by immunosequencing and related to cytomegalovirus serostatus.

Broad study findings and their caveats: In an earlier analysis of around 500 of the donors, most TCR beta V segments appeared in productive rearrangements about 87% or about 30% of the time, broadly matching IMGT annotations. Strong co-occurrence of HLA alleles, especially DR and DQ, made assigning TCR associations to individual alleles difficult. The presence/absence analyses assumed that sequencing depth was roughly uniform across donors, and that assumption may not be true. A later analysis found that HLA-associated TCR beta chains were more clonally expanded and had lower generation probabilities than equally common non-associated chains. A further reported finding was that TCR beta sequences accurately predicted the HLA-A and HLA-B alleles for most subjects in the first cohort. In a later analysis, the rate of TCR association differed among HLA loci, with DRB1 alleles having the most associated TCRs and HLA-C alleles having the fewest. The classifier was reported to diagnose cytomegalovirus status with high specificity and sensitivity in both the original cohort and the validation cohort. Linkage disequilibrium might explain the correlated functional status among segregating V segments, but an unknown experimental factor could not be ruled out. For the cohort, immune exposure information was limited to CMV serostatus. HLA typing was unavailable for some donors at each locus, so association tests used only the typed subset. According to a later genetic analysis, donors in an Asian-associated ancestry cluster had fewer N-insertions in productive TCRs than the roughly 700-donor mean. A later genetic analysis associated a missense DCLRE1C variant with V-gene and J-gene trimming of TCR beta chains, and an independent cohort replicated the association. According to the authors, the approach could potentially be generalized to other disease states and immunological phenotypes. In a later analysis, most CMV-associated TCR beta chains were found to appear HLA-restricted, with HLA associations seemingly driven largely by CMV exposure. Three of the identified cytomegalovirus-associated TCR beta chains were confirmed in vitro to be specific for cytomegalovirus antigens. Specific HLA alleles were associated with roughly 16,000 TCR beta sequences at a false discovery rate of 0.05 in a later analysis. The sequencing pipeline was judged likely to have produced a cluster of highly shared sequence variants as a technical artifact. Around 16 rarely observed V segments, including chromosome 9 orphons, were excluded from the earlier analysis of approximately 500 of the donors because counts were too low. In this cohort, only TCR beta chains were sequenced, and detectable features were limited by the absence of alpha or paired-chain data. According to a later analysis, parvovirus B19, influenza, CMV and Epstein-Barr virus appeared linked to several top co-occurrence clusters. A total of around 150 TCR beta chains were listed by the study as associated with cytomegalovirus. While some public TCRs were present in many individuals, most TCR sequences turned up only very rarely across donors.

Library creation used the immunoSEQ multiplex PCR assay. For the multiplex PCR, a mixture combining 60 forward primers for TCR Vbeta segments and 13 reverse primers for TCR Jbeta segments was used. The CDR3 region of rearranged TCR beta genes was amplified from genomic DNA with a multiplex PCR assay. The Illumina HiSeq System was used to sequence the amplified TCR beta libraries as 87-base-pair reads. Per the original workflow: In a later analysis, some 80 million unique TCR beta chains were counted across the 666 repertoires, and around 10 million of these chains were shared by at least two donors. Raw reads were error-corrected and collapsed into unique sequences with a nearest-neighbor algorithm that merged closely related sequences to remove PCR and sequencing errors. V, D and J gene segments were assigned by aligning CDR3 sequences to IMGT reference sequences. Each retained sequence needed at least a six-nucleotide match to both a V gene segment and a J gene segment. Rearrangements were called productive when the CDR3 lacked stop codons and stayed in frame with V and J; all others were non-productive. Following IMGT convention, CDR3 was defined as the stretch from the second conserved V-encoded cysteine up to the conserved J-encoded phenylalanine. The earlier analysis of about 560 of the donors excluded any sequence lacking an unambiguous match to a single V gene segment. In an earlier analysis of approximately 550 of the donors, V segments were called functional above 56.7% productive rearrangements and were called segregating when the between-donor standard deviation exceeded 5%. To diagnose cytomegalovirus status from the catalog of TCR beta chain sequences, a statistical classification framework was built. In a later analysis, V and J genes were assigned by comparing TCR nucleotide sequences against IMGT/GENE-DB human TR gene sequences. The TCRdist pipeline was used in a later analysis to assign CDR3 sequences and most-parsimonious VDJ recombination scenarios. In a later analysis, each TCR beta chain was defined by its CDR3 amino acid sequence together with its V-gene family, and reads lacking a unique V-gene family were excluded. To address suspected cross-contamination and a sequencing artifact, a later analysis removed approximately 600 highly shared, low-generation-probability nucleotide sequences. In a later analysis, a clonal expansion index was calculated for each public chain from normalized within-repertoire ranks of inferred template counts. Generation probabilities in a later analysis came from a VDJ recombination model fitted to out-of-frame rearrangements, and those results were checked against IGoR. Hypergeometric tests were used in a later analysis to score TCR-TCR, TCR-HLA and TCR-CMV co-occurrence, with a repertoire-size bias correction applied to the TCR pairs. To estimate false discovery rates, a later analysis permuted the HLA or CMV assignments 20 times. In a later analysis, co-occurring TCRs were grouped using DBSCAN, and TCRdist sequence similarity was added for clustering within HLA-allele-positive subsets. Co-occurrence clustering excluded repertoires with fewer than 30,000 or more than 120,000 public chains, plus five with anomalous nucleotide sharing. TCRdb took over this immuneACCESS table, retaining in-frame rearrangements with V and J assigned. Such tables are incomplete; in checked studies, under half of the missing clones stem from an unresolved V gene, and the remainder is unexplained. From that table come the V and J calls and clone size; the DNA was used to work out D and trimming. Across this sample there are just under 80,000 clones, with 60% to 85% seen only once. Jointly, the top ten make up 3.5% to 5.5% of the sample.

Regarding this clone: Its antigen is currently not known. Base qualities are not recorded, but no much larger clone differs from it by a single base.

The cohort consisted of 600 or so healthy bone marrow donors. All cohort members were sampled while nominally healthy, although unrecorded immune exposures were likely present. The donor was CMV seronegative and belonged to the group of under 400 seronegative cohort members. A peripheral blood sample was collected from each donor, and TCR beta sequencing was performed on peripheral blood mononuclear cells. The Qiagen DNeasy Blood Extraction Kit was used to extract genomic DNA from the blood cell samples. This receptor was identified in a man aged 40-49 years in good health and CMV-seronegative. Input material: PBMCs.

CDR3 region: CASKVREGWTEAFF. The sequence in DNA is TGTGCCAGCAAGGTGAGGGAGGGCTGGACTGAAGCTTTCTTT. This receptor chain uses TRBV2 and TRBJ1-1; the D gene lacks a confident call. V and J lose 7 bases and 5 bases, and a span of 17 bases separates them. Counted from cysteine to phenylalanine, this CDR3 has 14 amino acids. Only the CDR3 DNA stays, 42 bases, in frame from base 1. The germline V gene provides CDR1 SNHLY and CDR2 FYNNEI.